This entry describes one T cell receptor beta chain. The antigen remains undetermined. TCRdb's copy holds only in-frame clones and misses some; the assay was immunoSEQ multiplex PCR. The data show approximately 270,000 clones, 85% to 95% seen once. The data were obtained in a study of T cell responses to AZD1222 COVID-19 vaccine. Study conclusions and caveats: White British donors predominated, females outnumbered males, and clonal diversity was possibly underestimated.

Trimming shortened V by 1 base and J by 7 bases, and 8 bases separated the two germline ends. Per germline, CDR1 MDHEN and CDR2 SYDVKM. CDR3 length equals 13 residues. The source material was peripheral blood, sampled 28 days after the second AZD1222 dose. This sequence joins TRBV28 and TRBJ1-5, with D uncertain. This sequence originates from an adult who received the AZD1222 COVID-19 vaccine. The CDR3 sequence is CASSLLGNQPQHF. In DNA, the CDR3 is TGTGCCAGCAGTTTATTGGGGAACCAGCCCCAGCATTTT.